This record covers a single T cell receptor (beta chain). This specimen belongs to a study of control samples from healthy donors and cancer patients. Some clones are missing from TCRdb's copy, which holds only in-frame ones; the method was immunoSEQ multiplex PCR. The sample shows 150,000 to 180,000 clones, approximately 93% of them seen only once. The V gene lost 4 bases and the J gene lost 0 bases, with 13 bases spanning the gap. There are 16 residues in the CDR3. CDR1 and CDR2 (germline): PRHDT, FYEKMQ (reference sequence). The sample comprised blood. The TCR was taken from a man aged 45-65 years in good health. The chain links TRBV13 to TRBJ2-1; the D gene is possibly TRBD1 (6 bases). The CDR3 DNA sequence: TGTGCCAGCAGCTCCCGGACAGCCATCTCCTACAATGAGCAGTTCTTC. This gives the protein CASSSRTAISYNEQFF.